The source of this TCR beta chain is a study of identical twins. Findings and limits, study-wide: Modeled out-of-frame TCR alpha sharing in monozygotic twins fell below observed levels. Conclusions were drawn cross-sectionally by statistical analysis, without following the same donors.

CDR3 length: 14 amino acids. With V trimmed by 6 bases and J by 7 bases, 11 bases remained unmatched. In germline, CDR1 is ENHRY, CDR2 SYGVKD. This clonotype turned up a few times. Antigen specificity is unknown. From the 5' RACE reads, TCRdb called clonotypes with MiXCR, one entry per CDR3 protein. The profile shows about 530,000 distinct CDR3 sequences, 20% to 25% of them singletons. These records were also assigned to another study, of yellow fever vaccine responses in identical twins.

The source material was CD4+ T cells sorted from blood. The chain employs TRBV10-3 and TRBJ2-7; 8 nucleotides match TRBD2. The clonotype comes from a woman aged 18 to 35 in good health. CDR3 in amino acids: CAIRGSGGPGEQYF. CDR3 coding DNA: TGTGCCATCAGGGGGTCGGGAGGGCCGGGGGAGCAGTACTTC.